This TCR beta chain originates from a study of OX40 agonist ivuxolimab in advanced cancers. About the study as a whole: Ivuxolimab, which targeted the costimulatory receptor OX40 (CD134), was an agonistic, fully human IgG2 monoclonal antibody. Of the roughly 51 dose-escalation patients, hepatocellular carcinoma was present in around 20, melanoma in around 15, renal cell carcinoma in 9 and head and neck cancer in 9. The dose-escalation cohort was around 84% male with a mean age of approximately 60 years, ranging from roughly 20 to 80. Three dose-escalation patients achieved partial responses, one with hepatocellular carcinoma and two with cutaneous melanoma. Intravenous ivuxolimab was administered to patients every 2 weeks at six dose levels: 0.01, 0.1, 0.3, 1.5, 3 and 10 mg/kg. Peripheral TCRbeta sequencing was intended to test whether TCR sequence diversity was altered and clonal T-cell expansion was caused by ivuxolimab. Prior anti-PD-1, anti-PD-L1 or anti-CTLA-4 therapy was permitted, and checkpoint inhibitors had been received by less than 45% of dose-escalation patients. The paper covers the monotherapy dose-escalation part of the phase I ivuxolimab trial, which included N ≈ 50 patients.

The paper's findings and limits, for the study overall: After ivuxolimab, more expanded clones were found on average in CD8+ T cells than in CD4+ T cells. Clonal expansion of both CD4+ and CD8+ blood T cells was observed from baseline to week 6 at doses 0.1 to 3.0 mg/kg. The antigen specificity of the peripheral T cells that underwent clonal expansion was not determined. Low levels of normalized T-cell clonal expansion were also seen in some nonresponding patients. Partial responders in the 0.1-3.0 mg/kg groups had among the lowest normalized peripheral clonal expansion, especially among CD8+ T cells.

Regarding this clone: The antigen this receptor binds is unknown. The record has no base qualities; no much larger clone is one base away.

The CDR3 measures 14 amino acids from cysteine to phenylalanine. Just the 42-base CDR3 DNA is kept, in frame starting at base 1. For this chain, trimming is 3 bases at the V end and 0 bases at the J end, and the number of junction bases without a gene match is 1. From a lookup of the germline V gene (reference sequence), CDR1 and CDR2 are GTSNPN and SVGIG. For sequencing of the TCRbeta CDR3 region, genomic DNA was extracted from the sorted cells. The immunoSEQ Assay was used for sequencing of TCRbeta CDR3 regions. TCRdb limited this immuneACCESS table to in-frame rearrangements with V and J called. A share of clones is missing; checked studies link under half to unresolved V genes, and the rest is unexplained. Recorded for this sample are tens of thousands of clones; approximately 83% of them occurred a single time. The top ten constitute about 0.8% of the sample. Patients with autoimmune disease history or receiving systemic immunosuppression were excluded from the trial. Peripheral blood for TCR sequencing was collected from all dose cohorts at baseline, on cycle 4 day 1, and on cycle 7 day 1. The samples were taken from a phase I, first-in-human, multicenter, open-label dose-escalation trial of ivuxolimab. Adults with locally advanced or metastatic head and neck squamous cell, hepatocellular, melanoma or renal cell carcinoma were enrolled in the trial. Before TCR sequencing, CD4+ T cells and CD8+ T cells were sorted from peripheral blood as separate populations.

The chain joins TRBV30 to TRBJ2-2, and 7 junctional nucleotides match TRBD1. The material sequenced was CD4+ or CD8+ T cells sorted from blood, taken in a trial of the OX40 agonist ivuxolimab. The sequence was obtained from an adult with an advanced solid tumor such as melanoma, head and neck, liver or kidney cancer. The nucleotide sequence is given as TGTGCCTGGAGGGGACAGCCGAACACCGGGGAGCTGTTTTTT. Translated, it gives CAWRGQPNTGELFF.